A single T cell receptor beta chain is shown here with its context. Its antigen is unknown. This specimen belongs to a study of T cells in localized non-small cell lung cancer. Assay: immunoSEQ multiplex PCR; the TCRdb copy retains only in-frame clones and omits some. The sample has under 35,000 clones; about 90% are singletons. Study-level points and caveats: A single tumor region was sequenced, leaving heterogeneity possible. Peak T cell clonality was found in uninvolved adjacent lung, exceeding tumor. Appearance in adjacent lung was seen for a median around 60 of the top 100 tumor clones. Elevated circulating T cell density in blood was associated with longer overall survival.

Germline lookup yields CDR1 MDHEN and CDR2 SYDVKM. Trimming took off 2 bases at V and 6 bases at J, with 3 bases between the two ends. The CDR3 spans 11 residues. The clonotype was recovered from a woman aged 35 to 70 with stage III lung adenocarcinoma. The sequencing here drew on peripheral blood mononuclear cells, taken before any cancer treatment. This chain uses TRBV28 with TRBJ2-3, with D hard to call. This CDR3 reads CASSLRDTQYF. In nucleotides, the CDR3 is TGTGCCAGCAGTTTAAGGGATACGCAGTATTTT.